Each of the 9 T cell receptor beta chains below was sequenced from the same sample in a study of shared clonotypes between healthy human individuals. Sequenced by immunoSEQ multiplex PCR; TCRdb stores in-frame clones only, minus some. The repertoire has roughly 490,000 clones, roughly 78% of them found once; the top ten carry less than 15%. What was sequenced was PBMCs. Receptor source: a woman in her forties in good health. Some clones in this sample may be carry-over from other donors' samples.

This chain links TRBV6-6 with TRBJ2-5; 13 positions agree with TRBD2. Trimming removed 0 bases from V and 5 bases from J; junction bases left unmatched: 3. Looked up from germline, CDR1 is MNHNY and CDR2 is SVGAGI (reference sequence). This CDR3 spans 16 amino acids. CDR3 sequence: CASSYSKTSGGETQYF. In DNA form, the CDR3 reads TGTGCCAGCAGTTACTCAAAGACTAGCGGGGGGGAGACCCAGTACTTC.

This chain joins TRBV5-4 and TRBJ2-1, with TRBD2 identical over 8 bases. V was clipped by 1 base and J by 5 bases; unmatched bases: 8. CDR1 is SGHNT, CDR2 YYREEE, per germline (reference sequence). This CDR3 contains 16 residues. CDR3 amino acids: CASSLPGSGSHNEQFF. Here the CDR3 DNA reads TGTGCCAGCAGCTTGCCCGGGAGCGGGAGCCACAATGAGCAGTTCTTC.

Concerning this clone itself: Given a much more abundant clone one base away, this may be a read error. Other DNA sequences from this sample encode an identical CDR3 as well. The chain recombines TRBV28 with TRBJ1-5, with no clear D. Trimming stripped 6 bases from V and 1 base from J, with 13 bases between. The V gene's germline CDR1 is MDHEN and CDR2 SYDVKM. There are 15 residues in the CDR3. CDR3 sequence reads: CASSSVSGSNQPQHF. The CDR3 nucleotides read TGTGCCAGCAGCTCAGTCTCAGGCAGCAATCAGCCCCAGCATTTT.

This clone was observed a handful of times. The chain recombines TRBV2 with TRBJ2-2; D is possibly TRBD1 (5 bases). The CDR3 extends over 14 amino acids. Germline lookup yields CDR1 SNHLY and CDR2 FYNNEI. V gave up 1 base and J gave up 6 bases, with 9 bases separating them. DNA for the CDR3: TGTGCCAGCAGTGAAGAAATAGGGGCCGGGGAGCTGTTTTTT. This codes for CASSEEIGAGELFF.

This chain joins TRBV7-9 and TRBJ2-7; D may match TRBD1 or TRBD2 (5 bases each). Germline assignment: CDR1 SEHNR and CDR2 FQNEAQ (reference sequence). Trimming pared 6 bases from V and 1 base from J, leaving 16 bases between. The CDR3 is made up of 15 amino acids. The CDR3 protein is CASSWTGPESYEQYF. The CDR3 coding sequence is TGTGCCAGCAGTTGGACGGGACCTGAGTCCTACGAGCAGTACTTC.

The rearrangement uses TRBV10-2 and TRBJ2-2; D call uncertain. With 6 bases removed from V and 5 bases from J, the gap between germline ends came to 16 bases. This CDR3 spans 15 amino acids. Germline values: CDR1 WSHSY, CDR2 SAAADI. The CDR3 DNA is TGCGCCAGCAGACTGACGGGTTCTGGAACCGGGGAGCTGTTTTTT. Its protein product is CASRLTGSGTGELFF.

This chain connects TRBV28 to TRBJ1-2, with D unclear. Germline lookup yields CDR1 MDHEN and CDR2 SYDVKM. CDR3 length: 13 residues. Between the trimmed V and J ends, which lost 11 bases and 2 bases, there was a span of 15 bases. The CDR3 reads CAVPLALNYGYTF. The DNA of the CDR3 is TGTGCCGTACCCCTTGCCCTCAACTATGGCTACACCTTC.

The J gene is TRBJ2-7, the V gene TRBV19; 10 bases agree with TRBD2. The CDR3 covers 17 residues. Germline V gene lookup returns CDR1 LNHDA and CDR2 SQIVND (reference sequence). Trimming at V came to 5 bases and at J to 2 bases, leaving 12 bases not matched to a gene. The CDR3 sequence is CASSAQLPSGRPYEQYF. CDR3 DNA: TGTGCCAGTAGTGCCCAACTACCTAGCGGGAGACCCTACGAGCAGTACTTC.

The chain uses TRBV6-1 and TRBJ2-7; 8 bases agree with TRBD2. V trimming: 1 base; J trimming: 5 bases; junction bases outside the gene matches: 10. The CDR3 length is 16 residues. Germline loops: CDR1 MNHNS, CDR2 SASEGT. CDR3 residues: CASSEVGGGISDEQYF. In DNA form, the CDR3 reads TGTGCCAGCAGTGAAGTAGGCGGGGGGATCAGTGACGAGCAGTACTTC.